This paragraph covers one TCR beta chain sequence. No antigen is known for it. No quality values exist for individual bases; no much larger clone is one base distant. The data belong to a study of blood T cell repertoires in COVID-19 (dated by TCRdb to the early 2020s). Background on the whole study: The collaborator samples originated in the United States, Italy and Spain and spanned the acute and convalescent phases of COVID-19. Where available, HLA class I and class II types were taken from metadata supplied by the sample provider and were not determined by assay-based typing. The dataset comprised deeply sampled blood TCRbeta repertoires from subjects exposed to, actively infected with, or recovered from COVID-19. The prospective study material was composed of cDNA or gDNA derived from T cells, B-cell-depleted T cells, or PBMCs. The samples were drawn from the first 160 participants of the ongoing ImmuneRACE study and from about 1,200 subjects provided by 6 global collaborators. The repertoires were released in a freely available public database intended as a resource for research on the immune response to SARS-CoV-2. Sample metadata almost always included a de-identified subject ID, COVID-19 status, age in years and sex.

The immunoSEQ Assay, a bias-controlled multiplex PCR, was used to amplify TCRbeta CDR3 regions from genomic DNA. The authors processed their data as follows. Nucleated cell counts per sample were estimated from amplification of reference gene primers within the assay. To quantify the absolute abundance of each unique TCRbeta CDR3 rearrangement, sequence reads were collapsed and filtered. For each sample, productive Simpson clonality was calculated as the square root of Simpson's diversity index across productive rearrangements. TCRdb took this table from immuneACCESS and kept in-frame rearrangements with V and J called. Such tables lack part of the clones; where checked against another copy, unresolved V genes explain under half of the gap, and the rest is unexplained. The V and J calls and clone size were taken over from that table, and D and trimming were inferred from the DNA. This sample holds roughly 190,000 clones; nearly 90% were observed only once. The top ten hold under 25% of the sample.

V is shortened by 3 bases, J by 4 bases, and the region joining them spans 12 bases. From cysteine to phenylalanine, the CDR3 is 14 amino acids long. The sequence is cut down to CDR3 DNA, 42 bases in frame from base 1. From the germline V gene, CDR1 is KGHSH and CDR2 is LQKENI. Results and caveats for the whole study, not just this receptor: How much clinical and demographic metadata was included differed by source and by participant, and the metadata was provided uncurated.

The collaborating institutions used their own protocols to collect whole blood in K2EDTA tubes. For TCRbeta analysis, collaborators shipped samples in one of three forms: frozen whole blood, isolated PBMCs, or DNA extracted from either of those sample types. The sequence derives from a man in his fifties or sixties with active or convalescent COVID-19. Recombination joined TRBV18 with TRBJ2-5; the D region possibly corresponds to TRBD1 (5 bases align). The sequenced material came from peripheral blood. The encoded CDR3 is CASSPGRVGETQYF. The sequence in DNA is TGTGCCAGCTCACCGGGCAGGGTCGGAGAGACCCAGTACTTC.